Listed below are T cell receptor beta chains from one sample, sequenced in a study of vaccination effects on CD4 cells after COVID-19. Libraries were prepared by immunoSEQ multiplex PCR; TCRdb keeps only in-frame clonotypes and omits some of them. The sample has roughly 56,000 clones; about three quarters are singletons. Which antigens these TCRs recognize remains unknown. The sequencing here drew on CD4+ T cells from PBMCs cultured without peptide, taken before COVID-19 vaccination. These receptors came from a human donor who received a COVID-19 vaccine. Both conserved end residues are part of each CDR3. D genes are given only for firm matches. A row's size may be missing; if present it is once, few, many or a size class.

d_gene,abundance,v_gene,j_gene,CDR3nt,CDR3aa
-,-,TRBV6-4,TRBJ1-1,TGTGCCAGCAGCCGGGAGAGGGGAACTGAAGCTTTCTTT,CASSRERGTEAFF
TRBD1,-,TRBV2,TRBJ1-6,TGTGCCAGCAGGGGCGTCGGGACAGTCAATTCACCCCTCCACTTT,CASRGVGTVNSPLHF
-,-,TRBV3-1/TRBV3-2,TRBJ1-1,TGTGCCAGCAGCCGGGGACCTTACACTGAAGCTTTCTTT,CASSRGPYTEAFF
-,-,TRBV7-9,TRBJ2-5,TGTGCCAGCAGCTTTGAGAGATTGCAAGAGACCCAGTACTTC,CASSFERLQETQYF
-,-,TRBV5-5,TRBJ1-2,TGTGCCAGCAGCCCGGATTTGGGGCCGTTCCGCGGCTACACCTTC,CASSPDLGPFRGYTF
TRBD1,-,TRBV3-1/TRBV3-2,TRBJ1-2,TGTGCCAGCAGCCAGGGACAGGAATATGGCTACACCTTC,CASSQGQEYGYTF
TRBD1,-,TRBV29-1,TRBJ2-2,TGCAGCGTCTTACCCCCCGGGACAGCGAACACCGGGGAGCTGTTTTTT,CSVLPPGTANTGELFF
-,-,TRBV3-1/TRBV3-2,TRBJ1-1,TGTGCCAGCAGCCAAGACGAGGGGGAAACGACTGAAGCTTTCTTT,CASSQDEGETTEAFF
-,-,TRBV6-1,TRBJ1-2,TGTGCCAGCAGTGAAGCAGTCCGGGGGGCCGGCTATGGCTACACCTTC,CASSEAVRGAGYGYTF
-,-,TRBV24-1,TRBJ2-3,TGTGCCACCAGTGAGGTCCACACAGATACGCAGTATTTT,CATSEVHTDTQYF
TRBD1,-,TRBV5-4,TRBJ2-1,TGTGCCAGCAGCCCGAGGACAGGGGGCCGTGAGCAGTTCTTC,CASSPRTGGREQFF
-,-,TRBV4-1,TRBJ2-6,TGCGCCAGCAGCCCCACCCCTGGGGCCAACGTCCTGACTTTC,CASSPTPGANVLTF
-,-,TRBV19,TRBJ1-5,TGTGCCAGTACTTTGTCGGGAATTAGCAATCAGCCCCAGCATTTT,CASTLSGISNQPQHF
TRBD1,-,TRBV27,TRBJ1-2,TGTGCCAGCAGTACCGGACAGGGACCCATTAACTATGGCTACACCTTC,CASSTGQGPINYGYTF
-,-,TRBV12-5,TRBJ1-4,TGTGCTAGTGGTTCCTCGACTAATGAAAAACTGTTTTTT,CASGSSTNEKLFF
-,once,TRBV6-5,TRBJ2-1,TGTGCCAGCAGTTACTCCACTAGCTCCTACAATGAGCAGTTCTTC,CASSYSTSSYNEQFF
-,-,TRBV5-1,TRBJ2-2,TGCGCCAGCAGCTTGGCCGGGCTAGCGAACACCGGGGAGCTGTTTTTT,CASSLAGLANTGELFF
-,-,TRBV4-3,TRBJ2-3,TGCGCCAGCAGCCAAGATTTCCGGGGAAGCACAGATACGCAGTATTTT,CASSQDFRGSTDTQYF
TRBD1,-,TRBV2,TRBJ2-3,TGTGCCAGCAGCCAAGACAGACAGGGGGTAGATACGCAGTATTTT,CASSQDRQGVDTQYF
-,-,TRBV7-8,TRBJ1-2,TGTGCCAGCAGCTTAGAACGGTTACCACCCTATGGCTACACCTTC,CASSLERLPPYGYTF
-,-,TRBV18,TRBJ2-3,TGTGCCAGCTCACCACAACCCTGGGACGGAAGATCCACAGATACGCAGTATTTT,CASSPQPWDGRSTDTQYF
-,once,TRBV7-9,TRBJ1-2,TGTGCCAGCAGCTTAGACAAGTCCTATGGCTACACCTTC,CASSLDKSYGYTF
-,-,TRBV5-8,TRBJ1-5,TGTGCCAGCAGCTTGAGGAGATTAAGTCAGCCCCAGCATTTT,CASSLRRLSQPQHF
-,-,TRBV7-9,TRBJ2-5,TGTGCCAGCAGCCGAGCCGGGGGCTGGGAGACCCAGTACTTC,CASSRAGGWETQYF
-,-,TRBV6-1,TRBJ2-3,TGTGCCAGCAGTGAACATGGGGATACGCAGTATTTT,CASSEHGDTQYF
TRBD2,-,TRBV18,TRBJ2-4,TGTGCCAGCTCGGACCTAGCGGGGGGGAACAAAAACATTCAGTACTTC,CASSDLAGGNKNIQYF
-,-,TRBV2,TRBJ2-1,TGTGCCAGCAGTGAAGGAGTGGGGCAGTTCTTC,CASSEGVGQFF
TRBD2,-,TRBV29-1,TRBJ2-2,TGCAGCGTAGGGCTAGCGGGGGGGATCGGGGAGCTGTTTTTT,CSVGLAGGIGELFF
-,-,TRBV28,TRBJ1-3,TGTGCCAGCAGCCCGAACGGACCGAGCTCTGGAAACACCATATATTTT,CASSPNGPSSGNTIYF
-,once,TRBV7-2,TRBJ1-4,TGTGCCAGCAGCCCTCGGGGACTGAGTAATGAAAAACTGTTTTTT,CASSPRGLSNEKLFF
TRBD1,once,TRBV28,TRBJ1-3,TGTGCCAGCAGTCCAGGGACAGCGTCTATTGGAAACACCATATATTTT,CASSPGTASIGNTIYF
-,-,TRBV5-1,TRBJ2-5,TGCGCCAGCAGCCTAACGGACAGCCAAGAGACCCAGTACTTC,CASSLTDSQETQYF
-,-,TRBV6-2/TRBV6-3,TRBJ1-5,TGTGCCAGCAGCCAGACCAATAAGGACCTCCCCCAGCATTTT,CASSQTNKDLPQHF
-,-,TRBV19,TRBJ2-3,TGTGCCAGTAAGATAGGCGGGGGCACAGATACGCAGTATTTT,CASKIGGGTDTQYF
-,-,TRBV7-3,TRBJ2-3,TGTGCCAGCAGCTTAAATAGGGGGGTGACAGATACGCAGTATTTT,CASSLNRGVTDTQYF
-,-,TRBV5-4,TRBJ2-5,TGTGCCAGCAGCTTGGGGAGCCAAGAGACCCAGTACTTC,CASSLGSQETQYF